This is a list of T cell receptor beta chains from one sample in a study of blood T cell repertoires in COVID-19. Assay used: immunoSEQ multiplex PCR; TCRdb lists only in-frame clones, some missing. The sample shows over 15,000 clones, roughly 81% of them seen only once. Sequencing was done on a sample of peripheral blood. Receptors originate from a man aged 60 to 69 with acute or convalescent COVID-19. Both conserved end residues are part of each CDR3. The order of the fields is J gene, V gene, clone size, CDR3 protein. Size is stated for part of the rows, as once, few or many counts, or as a class when the clone is expanded.

J: TRBJ2-7
V: TRBV19
size: few
CDR3: CASSDRGSSYEQYF

J: TRBJ2-7
V: TRBV30
size: NA
CDR3: CACTPGGEQYF

J: TRBJ1-2
V: TRBV4-2
size: NA
CDR3: CASSQDRTGPEGYTF

J: TRBJ2-7
V: TRBV10-3
size: NA
CDR3: CAISESGGTYEQYF

J: TRBJ1-6
V: TRBV5-4
size: once
CDR3: CASSPSGVSNSPLHF

J: TRBJ2-3
V: TRBV21-1
size: medium-sized
CDR3: CASSPREGKALIKCTDTQYF

J: TRBJ2-3
V: TRBV24-1
size: NA
CDR3: CATSSLRVTDTQYF

J: TRBJ1-6
V: TRBV28
size: NA
CDR3: CASSLSGTGGLQSPLHF

J: TRBJ2-7
V: TRBV9
size: once
CDR3: CASSVGWDNEQYF

J: TRBJ1-5
V: TRBV4-2
size: few
CDR3: CASSQVQAGGGFQPQHF

J: TRBJ1-1
V: TRBV29-1
size: once
CDR3: CSVGRNTEAFF

J: TRBJ2-5
V: TRBV6-1
size: NA
CDR3: CASSEVRQVYQETQYF

J: TRBJ1-1
V: TRBV7-3
size: NA
CDR3: CASSPGGTNTEAFF

J: TRBJ1-3
V: TRBV19
size: NA
CDR3: CASTQGGNTIYF

J: TRBJ2-7
V: TRBV27
size: NA
CDR3: CASRRHSKDYEQYF

J: TRBJ1-2
V: TRBV14
size: NA
CDR3: CASSPTDRGNYGYTF

J: TRBJ1-1
V: TRBV7-3
size: NA
CDR3: CASSYSTGGRAFF

J: TRBJ1-2
V: TRBV9
size: NA
CDR3: CASSLRGEGYGYTF

J: TRBJ1-2
V: TRBV5-1
size: few
CDR3: CASSLGVTGGANGYTF

J: TRBJ1-5
V: TRBV12-5
size: NA
CDR3: CASGLGLLPQHF

J: TRBJ2-5
V: TRBV30
size: once
CDR3: CAWSLGTGLQETQYF

J: TRBJ1-2
V: TRBV18
size: once
CDR3: CASSPTGDYGYTF

J: TRBJ1-1
V: TRBV7-2
size: once
CDR3: CASSSYSFTEAFF

J: TRBJ2-1
V: TRBV7-2
size: NA
CDR3: CASSFGRDSPRRIF

J: TRBJ2-3
V: TRBV5-8
size: once
CDR3: CASSLGQSGADTQYF

J: TRBJ2-4
V: TRBV11-2
size: NA
CDR3: CASTPGTGDAKNIQYF

J: TRBJ2-5
V: TRBV7-9
size: NA
CDR3: CASSSGQAQAQYF

J: TRBJ2-1
V: TRBV15
size: NA
CDR3: CATSRELATYNEQFF

J: TRBJ2-2
V: TRBV5-1
size: NA
CDR3: CASSDPGGRGGTTGELFF

J: TRBJ2-7
V: TRBV2
size: NA
CDR3: CASRQRGSSYEQYF

J: TRBJ1-3
V: TRBV29-1
size: few
CDR3: CSAGQGRGNTIYF

J: TRBJ1-2
V: TRBV19
size: NA
CDR3: CASSERDRGRHGYTF

J: TRBJ1-2
V: TRBV4-1
size: few
CDR3: CASSQPGQINYGYTF

J: TRBJ2-1
V: TRBV7-2
size: once
CDR3: CASSLVKSNEQFF

J: TRBJ1-5
V: TRBV6-6
size: once
CDR3: CASSYVGSQPQHF

J: TRBJ1-1
V: TRBV28
size: NA
CDR3: CASSFRTGMNTEAFF

J: TRBJ2-3
V: TRBV5-4
size: NA
CDR3: CASSPIARGVEDTQYF

J: TRBJ1-1
V: TRBV5-1
size: NA
CDR3: CASSLGGHGSSTTEAFF

J: TRBJ1-2
V: TRBV28
size: NA
CDR3: CASRDGQPPNYGYTF

J: TRBJ1-1
V: TRBV29-1
size: NA
CDR3: CSVEAGDYYTEAFF

J: TRBJ2-7
V: TRBV27
size: NA
CDR3: CASSLKGGGIRNSYEQYF

J: TRBJ1-1
V: TRBV7-2
size: NA
CDR3: CASSFKRDTEAFF

J: TRBJ1-1
V: TRBV7-9
size: NA
CDR3: CASSPTPGTEAFF

J: TRBJ1-5
V: TRBV5-1
size: few
CDR3: CASSLAGNNQPQHF

J: TRBJ2-5
V: TRBV12-2
size: NA
CDR3: CASRLVFHASGGRVETQYF

J: TRBJ2-7
V: TRBV18
size: few
CDR3: CASSPNRICSYEQYF

J: TRBJ2-1
V: TRBV30
size: NA
CDR3: CAWSGGIAASSYNEQFF

J: TRBJ2-1
V: TRBV4-1
size: NA
CDR3: CASSPLVAGSRSYNEQFF

J: TRBJ2-7
V: TRBV6-5
size: NA
CDR3: CASHLTPRGSYEQYF

J: TRBJ1-3
V: TRBV9
size: NA
CDR3: CASSVTGGSGNTIYF

J: TRBJ1-3
V: TRBV21-1
size: NA
CDR3: CASSKGWKKGKFPGNTIYF

J: TRBJ2-5
V: TRBV2
size: NA
CDR3: CASSADRYQETQYF

J: TRBJ2-5
V: TRBV12-3/TRBV12-4
size: once
CDR3: CASSWTGLETQYF